The 8 T cell receptor beta chains below were found in one sample sequenced in a study of regulatory T cells in long-lasting Graves disease. Regarding time point: persistent/refractory GD, antithyroid drugs over 5 years with positive TRAb. Researchers made the TCR library from RNA that was extracted from PBMCs. TCR beta libraries were built with iRepertoire HTBI primers and Arm-PCR of CDR3 regions. One entry per CDR3 protein, called by TCRdb with MiXCR from the multiplex PCR reads. The data contain approximately 400,000 distinct CDR3 sequences, 20% to 25% of them seen just once; the ten biggest clones take up about 27%. The specimen was peripheral blood mononuclear cells (PBMCs), collected when the disease was refractory, from a patient treated with antithyroid drugs. The receptor set was obtained from a female donor with Graves disease.

The sample holds a few counts of this clonotype. The chain carries TRBV12-3 or TRBV12-4 and TRBJ2-7, with D uncertain. Trimming left V 2 bases short and J 4 bases short, with 12 bases between. The CDR3 is made up of 14 amino acids. The CDR3 here is CASSLSRQRYEQYF. CDR3 coding DNA: TGTGCCAGCAGTTTATCTAGACAAAGATACGAGCAGTACTTC.

The chain uses TRBV7-9 and TRBJ2-2, with no clear D. Trimming took off 8 bases at V and 4 bases at J, with 14 bases between the two ends. Germline loops: CDR1 SEHNR, CDR2 FQNEAQ (reference sequence). This CDR3 is built from 14 residues. The CDR3 spells CASSRYVSTGELFF. CDR3 in DNA: TGTGCCAGCTCCCGTTATGTGAGCACCGGGGAGCTGTTTTTT. Combining the CDR3 with reference TRBV7-9 and TRBJ2-2 gives the whole variable domain DTGVSQNPRHKITKRGQNVTFRCDPISEHNRLYWYRQTLGQGPEFLTYFQNEAQLEKSRLLSDRFSAERPKGSFSTLEIQRTEQGDSAMYLCASSRYVSTGELFFGEGSRLTVL.

The CDR3 loop is CASSARQLGARGYTF. The DNA of the CDR3 is TGTGCCAGCAGTGCAAGACAGCTGGGGGCAAGGGGCTACACCTTC. The chain combines TRBV6-1 with TRBJ1-2; tentatively, D is TRBD1 (6 bases). Between the trimmed V and J ends, which lost 4 bases and 8 bases, there was a span of 20 bases. CDR1 is MNHNS, CDR2 SASEGT, per germline. The CDR3 is 15 residues long.

This clonotype was counted ten times or more. The V gene is TRBV12-3 or TRBV12-4, the J gene TRBJ1-5; D may be TRBD1 (6 bases). This CDR3 has 15 amino acids. V lost 5 bases and J 2 bases, leaving 13 bases between the germline ends. The DNA of the CDR3 is TGTGCCAGCAGTGAACAGGACAGAGGCAATCAGCCCCAGCATTTT. Its protein product is CASSEQDRGNQPQHF.

In its sample, this clonotype was seen a few times. This sequence joins TRBV18 and TRBJ2-7, with D possibly being TRBD1 or TRBD2 (5 bases each). Trimming shortened V by 0 bases and J by 9 bases, and 18 bases separated the two germline ends. CDR3 size: 15 residues. CDR1 and CDR2 from the germline V gene are KGHSH and LQKENI. Here the CDR3 DNA reads TGTGCCAGCTCACCACCGCGGGCACAGGCTGGGCGGCAGTACTTC. Its protein product is CASSPPRAQAGRQYF. The full variable domain, completed using reference TRBV18 and TRBJ2-7, is NAGVMQNPRHLVRRRGQEARLRCSPMKGHSHVYWYRQLPEEGLKFMVYLQKENIIDESGMPKERFSAEFPKEGPSILRIQQVVRGDSAAYFCASSPPRAQAGRQYFGPGTRLTVT.

This clonotype was seen at least ten times. This chain uses TRBV4-2 with TRBJ2-5; D not resolved. V was pared by 5 bases and J by 5 bases, with 9 bases between. The germline V gene has CDR1 LGHNA and CDR2 YNFKEQ. This CDR3 has 12 residues. CDR3 coding DNA: TGTGCCAGCAGCTCCGAAGGGGAGACCCAGTACTTC. The encoded protein is CASSSEGETQYF.

A few counts support this clonotype. The chain links TRBV11-3 to TRBJ1-2, with D possibly being TRBD1 (5 bases). CDR1 SGHNT and CDR2 YENEEA come from the germline V gene. V was pared by 5 bases and J by 2 bases, with 9 bases between. The CDR3 runs to 13 residues. CDR3 sequence: CASSKDSNYGYTF. The CDR3 DNA reads as TGTGCCAGCAGCAAAGACAGCAACTATGGCTACACCTTC. The complete variable domain, with remaining parts taken from reference TRBV11-3 and TRBJ1-2, reads EAGVVQSPRYKIIEKKQPVAFWCNPISGHNTLYWYLQNLGQGPELLIRYENEEAVDDSQLPKDRFSAERLKGVDSTLKIQPAELGDSAVYLCASSKDSNYGYTFGSGTRLTVV.

This clonotype was observed a handful of times. DNA of the CDR3: TGTGCCAGCAGCCAACCAGGGTCGAATCAGCCCCAGCATTTT. Amino acids: CASSQPGSNQPQHF. The chain couples TRBV16 to TRBJ1-5, with a possible D match to TRBD1 (5 bases). The germline gives CDR1 KGHSY, CDR2 FQNENV. The CDR3 has 14 amino acids. The ends were cut back, 2 bases at V and 4 bases at J, with 9 bases in the middle.